A single sample gave rise to the 12 T cell receptor beta chains below, sequenced in a study of shared clonotypes between healthy human individuals. The protocol was immunoSEQ multiplex PCR, while the TCRdb copy is restricted to in-frame clones and leaves out a portion. The data contain roughly 380,000 clones, about 96% of them seen just once; the ten biggest clones take up about 0.32%. The sequenced sample consisted of memory CD8+ T cells sorted from blood. Described subset: CD45RO+ cells pooled with CCR7-negative TemRA cells. The receptors come from a man in his thirties or forties in good health.

The J gene is TRBJ2-7, the V gene TRBV19; D call uncertain. Trimming left V 3 bases short and J 2 bases short, with 8 bases between. CDR1 LNHDA and CDR2 SQIVND come from the germline V gene (reference sequence). The CDR3 covers 13 residues. The CDR3 reads CASSINGPYEQYF. DNA of the CDR3: TGTGCCAGTAGTATCAACGGACCCTACGAGCAGTACTTC. The entire variable domain, with the rest obtained from reference TRBV19 and TRBJ2-7, is as follows: DGGITQSPKYLFRKEGQNVTLSCEQNLNHDAMYWYRQDPGQGLRLIYYSQIVNDFQKGDIAEGYSVSREKKESFPLTVTSAQKNPTAFYLCASSINGPYEQYFGPGTRLTVT.

The V call is TRBV14, the J call TRBJ2-1; possible D gene TRBD2, 5 bases. Germline V gene data show CDR1 as SGHDN and CDR2 as FVKESK. Trimming shortened V by 3 bases and J by 2 bases, and 8 bases separated the two germline ends. The length of the CDR3 is 14 residues. CDR3 DNA: TGTGCCAGCAGCCAGACACTAGCCTACAATGAGCAGTTCTTC. Its translation: CASSQTLAYNEQFF.

V is TRBV19 and J is TRBJ1-4, with D possibly matching TRBD1 (5 bases). The germline V gene has CDR1 LNHDA and CDR2 SQIVND (reference sequence). The CDR3 sequence is 14 residues long. V was clipped by 5 bases and J by 7 bases, with 14 bases between them. DNA for the CDR3: TGTGCCAGTAGTCCTACAGGTCGCCGTGAAAAACTGTTTTTT. This encodes CASSPTGRREKLFF.

This chain uses TRBV19 with TRBJ2-3; a possible D gene is TRBD2 (5 bases). The ends were cut back, 7 bases at V and 0 bases at J, with 11 bases in the middle. Germline V gives CDR1 LNHDA, CDR2 SQIVND (reference sequence). The CDR3 covers 14 residues. As DNA, the CDR3 is TGTGCCAGTAATCGCGGGCAGAGCACAGATACGCAGTATTTT. Translated, it gives CASNRGQSTDTQYF.

The CDR3: CASSHATDTQYF. The DNA of the CDR3 is TGTGCCAGCAGCCATGCCACAGATACGCAGTATTTT. The chain employs TRBV7-9 and TRBJ2-3, with D unresolved. This CDR3 is built from 12 residues. V shed 5 bases and J shed 2 bases, with 5 bases lying between them. Germline loops: CDR1 SEHNR, CDR2 FQNEAQ (reference sequence). Full variable domain (outside the CDR3, taken from reference TRBV7-9 and TRBJ2-3): DTGVSQNPRHKITKRGQNVTFRCDPISEHNRLYWYRQTLGQGPEFLTYFQNEAQLEKSRLLSDRFSAERPKGSFSTLEIQRTEQGDSAMYLCASSHATDTQYFGPGTRLTVL.

The gene calls are TRBV7-9 and TRBJ2-3, with D uncertain. CDR1 and CDR2 (germline): SEHNR, FQNEAQ (reference sequence). V gave up 6 bases and J gave up 2 bases, with 12 bases separating them. The CDR3 extends over 14 amino acids. This CDR3 reads CASSFGPNTDTQYF. Here the CDR3 DNA reads TGTGCCAGCAGTTTCGGGCCTAACACAGATACGCAGTATTTT.

This sequence joins TRBV19 and TRBJ2-3; TRBD2 matches at 10 bases. Germline loops: CDR1 LNHDA, CDR2 SQIVND (reference sequence). Trimming at V came to 7 bases and at J to 8 bases, leaving 9 bases not matched to a gene. The CDR3 has 14 amino acids. CDR3 sequence (DNA): TGTGCCAGTACGGCTAGCGGGAGTGTGGGTACGCAGTATTTT. It specifies CASTASGSVGTQYF.

The chain is built from TRBV10-2 and TRBJ2-1, with 14 bases identical to TRBD2. The CDR3 contains 15 residues. The germline gives CDR1 WSHSY, CDR2 SAAADI. The junction had 5 bases not matched to a gene; V was cut back by 3 bases and J by 10 bases. DNA of the CDR3: TGCGCCAGCAGTGACCCGGGACTAGCGGGAGTCGAGCAGTTCTTC. Residues: CASSDPGLAGVEQFF.

Comments on this clone: Other DNA variants within this sample encode the same CDR3. The chain links TRBV30 to TRBJ2-3; possible D gene TRBD2, 6 bases. V lost 2 bases and J 0 bases, leaving 9 bases between the germline ends. The CDR3 is made up of 14 amino acids. CDR1 and CDR2 (germline): GTSNPN, SVGIG (reference sequence). CDR3 DNA: TGTGCCTGGAGTTCGAGCGGGAGCACAGATACGCAGTATTTT. It encodes CAWSSSGSTDTQYF.

The V gene is TRBV28, the J gene TRBJ2-7, with unresolved D. Germline lookup yields CDR1 MDHEN and CDR2 SYDVKM. The V end was cut by 2 bases, the J end by 5 bases, with 7 bases between. CDR3 length: 12 residues. The CDR3 sequence is CASSLQHHEQYF. The CDR3 nucleotides read TGTGCCAGCAGTTTACAGCACCACGAGCAGTACTTC.

J is TRBJ2-1 and V is TRBV27; 16 positions match TRBD2. The CDR3 consists of 15 residues. The J segment lost 9 bases and the V segment lost 6 bases, leaving 5 bases of the junction unmatched. The germline gives CDR1 MNHEY, CDR2 SMNVEV (reference sequence). CDR3 bases: TGTGCCAGCAGGGAGGGGACTAGCGGGAGGGGTGAGCAGTTCTTC. It encodes CASREGTSGRGEQFF.

The chain links TRBV9 to TRBJ2-2; TRBD2 aligns across 7 bases. The CDR3 is 14 residues long. V lost 7 bases to trimming and J lost 2 bases; unmatched junction nucleotides: 5. Germline lookup yields CDR1 SGDLS and CDR2 YYNGEE. CDR3 DNA: TGTGCCAGCGAGCGGGGAGAAAACACCGGGGAGCTGTTTTTT. The encoded protein is CASERGENTGELFF.